The 21 T cell receptor beta chains below were found in one sample sequenced in a study of identifying expanded T cells in peripheral blood. Here immunoSEQ multiplex PCR was the method, and the copy in TCRdb shows in-frame clones only, minus some. In the table there are roughly 100,000 clones, approximately 90% of which are singletons. The material sequenced was blood. Receptor source: a person aged 18 to 70 in good health.

This clone was recorded once. The chain carries TRBV10-1 and TRBJ2-3, with D unclear. Germline V CDR1 and CDR2: WNHNN, SYGVQD (reference sequence). V gave up 4 bases and J gave up 0 bases, with 2 bases separating them. This CDR3 has 12 residues. The chain's CDR3 is CASSASTDTQYF. The DNA of the CDR3 is TGCGCCAGCAGTGCTAGCACAGATACGCAGTATTTT.

This chain links TRBV6-6 with TRBJ1-1; D unclear. Germline V gives CDR1 MNHNY, CDR2 SVGAGI (reference sequence). V lost 1 base to trimming and J lost 4 bases, with 10 bases between them. The CDR3 length is 14 residues. Here the CDR3 DNA reads TGTGCCAGCAGTTACTTTACGGGAGGCACTGAAGCTTTCTTT. It yields the protein CASSYFTGGTEAFF.

This rearrangement joins TRBV19 to TRBJ2-2; D unclear. The CDR3 is 13 amino acids. Between the trimmed V and J ends, which lost 7 bases and 4 bases, there was a span of 10 bases. Germline V lookup: CDR1 LNHDA, CDR2 SQIVND (reference sequence). CDR3 sequence reads: CASTNSVTGELFF. The CDR3 DNA follows: TGTGCCAGTACGAACAGCGTCACCGGGGAGCTGTTTTTT.

The chain couples TRBV9 to TRBJ1-1, with D hard to call. V was clipped by 0 bases and J by 0 bases, with 6 bases between them. This CDR3 spans 14 amino acids. Looked up from germline, CDR1 is SGDLS and CDR2 is YYNGEE. This CDR3 is CASSVGGVNTEAFF. The CDR3 DNA is TGTGCCAGCAGCGTAGGTGGGGTGAACACTGAAGCTTTCTTT.

The V and J genes are TRBV5-1 and TRBJ2-1; perhaps TRBD1 as D (6 bases). The V end was cut by 3 bases, the J end by 5 bases, with 12 bases between. Per the germline V gene, CDR1 is SGHRS and CDR2 is YFSETQ. The CDR3 loop spans 14 amino acids. CDR3 DNA: TGCGCCAGCAGCTACCTTAACAGGGACAATGAGCAGTTCTTC. Protein product: CASSYLNRDNEQFF.

The rearrangement joins TRBV10-2 to TRBJ2-7; D gene uncertain. The CDR3 spans 15 residues. Between the trimmed V and J ends, which lost 3 bases and 2 bases, there was a span of 14 bases. The germline V gene has CDR1 WSHSY and CDR2 SAAADI. CDR3 region: CASSEEGGRTYEQYF. Here the CDR3 DNA reads TGCGCCAGCAGTGAAGAAGGTGGACGGACCTACGAGCAGTACTTC.

The genes are TRBV15 and TRBJ2-3; TRBD1 is a possible D gene (5 bases). With 1 base removed from V and 1 base from J, the gap between germline ends came to 6 bases. Per germline, CDR1 LNHNV and CDR2 YYDKDF (reference sequence). The CDR3 totals 14 residues. CDR3 loop: CATSRVGGTDTQYF. Here the CDR3 DNA reads TGTGCCACCAGCAGAGTAGGGGGCACAGATACGCAGTATTTT. The whole variable domain, filled in from reference TRBV15 and TRBJ2-3, reads DAMVIQNPRYQVTQFGKPVTLSCSQTLNHNVMYWYQQKSSQAPKLLFHYYDKDFNNEADTPDNFQSRRPNTSFCFLDIRSPGLGDTAMYLCATSRVGGTDTQYFGPGTRLTVL.

The V gene is TRBV7-2, the J gene TRBJ2-5, with 9 bases matching TRBD2. CDR1 SGHTA and CDR2 FQGNSA come from the germline V gene. Losses at the gene ends were 2 bases for V and 1 base for J; bases not matched to a gene: 5. CDR3 size: 16 residues. This chain's CDR3 is CASSLWRGGPQETQYF. The CDR3 nucleotides read TGTGCCAGCAGCTTATGGCGGGGGGGCCCCCAAGAGACCCAGTACTTC.

In regard to this clone: The same CDR3 also results from other DNA sequences found in this sample. The chain employs TRBV5-4 and TRBJ2-7, with a weak D call TRBD1 (5 bases). The V end lost 3 bases, the J end lost 2 bases, and 9 bases lay between the germline ends. The CDR3 totals 13 residues. Germline V gene data show CDR1 as SGHNT and CDR2 as YYREEE (reference sequence). The CDR3 DNA reads as TGTGCCAGCAGCTCCCGACAGCCCTACGAGCAGTACTTC. As protein: CASSSRQPYEQYF.

The rearrangement joins TRBV25-1 to TRBJ1-2, with 9 bases aligning to TRBD1. CDR1 is MGHDK and CDR2 is SYGVNS in the germline V gene. This CDR3 contains 13 residues. The V segment lost 3 bases and the J segment 11 bases; nucleotides outside the gene matches: 7. CDR3 coding DNA: TGTGCCAGCAGTGACCGGACAGGGGTTAGATACACCTTC. Translation gives CASSDRTGVRYTF.

The chain is built from TRBV10-3 and TRBJ2-7, with D perhaps assigned TRBD1 or TRBD2 (5 bases each). Per germline, CDR1 ENHRY and CDR2 SYGVKD. The CDR3 contains 16 residues. Trimming removed 6 bases from V and 5 bases from J, with 23 bases in between. This chain's CDR3 is CAIRTAGTDHLDEQYF. The CDR3 region has the DNA TGTGCCATCAGGACGGCCGGGACGGACCACCTTGACGAGCAGTACTTC.

The chain recombines TRBV28 with TRBJ1-2; D ambiguous. Trimming pared 3 bases from V and 11 bases from J, leaving 13 bases between. Germline CDR1 is MDHEN and CDR2 is SYDVKM. The CDR3 has 12 amino acids. The CDR3 region is CASSFNYRGYTF. The CDR3 region has the DNA TGTGCCAGCAGTTTTAATTACAGAGGTTACACCTTC.

The genes are TRBV28 and TRBJ2-7, with TRBD1 matching 11 bases. The germline gives CDR1 MDHEN, CDR2 SYDVKM. Trimming cost V 1 base and J 4 bases; bases outside gene matches: 3. This CDR3 has 15 amino acids. The DNA for the CDR3 is TGTGCCAGCAGTTTATTCGGACAGGGGGCTTACGAGCAGTACTTC. Its translation is CASSLFGQGAYEQYF.

The rearrangement uses TRBV7-2 and TRBJ1-1; TRBD1 matches 7 bases. J lost 4 bases, V lost 2 bases, and 4 bases had no gene match. The CDR3 has 14 residues. Germline V gene sequence: CDR1 SGHTA, CDR2 FQGNSA. The CDR3 DNA is TGTGCCAGCAGCTTACAGGGGGGTGGCACTGAAGCTTTCTTT. It encodes CASSLQGGGTEAFF. The full variable domain, with the rest looked up from reference TRBV7-2 and TRBJ1-1, is GAGVSQSPSNKVTEKGKDVELRCDPISGHTALYWYRQSLGQGLEFLIYFQGNSAPDKSGLPSDRFSAERTGGSVSTLTIQRTQQEDSAVYLCASSLQGGGTEAFFGQGTRLTVV.

The rearrangement links TRBV29-1 to TRBJ1-2, with D possibly TRBD1 on 5 matching bases. V was pared by 2 bases and J by 0 bases, with 16 bases between. Germline lookup yields CDR1 SQVTM and CDR2 ANQGSEA. The CDR3 runs 16 residues. The CDR3 region has the DNA TGCAGCGTTGAAACCGAGGCAGGGCAGTCTAACTATGGCTACACCTTC. Its protein product is CSVETEAGQSNYGYTF. The complete variable domain, with remaining parts taken from reference TRBV29-1 and TRBJ1-2, reads SAVISQKPSRDICQRGTSLTIQCQVDSQVTMMFWYRQQPGQSLTLIATANQGSEATYESGFVIDKFPISRPNLTFSTLTVSNMSPEDSSIYLCSVETEAGQSNYGYTFGSGTRLTVV.

This clone was recorded only once. V gene TRBV29-1 combines with J gene TRBJ2-2; TRBD1 agrees at 9 bases. Losses at the gene ends were 1 base for V and 5 bases for J; bases not matched to a gene: 14. Germline lookup yields CDR1 SQVTM and CDR2 ANQGSEA. The CDR3 runs to 18 residues. The CDR3 nucleotides read TGCAGCGTTGAAGTCCGGGACAGGGCTCTCTCGGGAACCGGGGAGCTGTTTTTT. Translation: CSVEVRDRALSGTGELFF.

The chain carries TRBV10-2 and TRBJ2-1; no definite D call. From germline, CDR1 is WSHSY and CDR2 SAAADI. The CDR3 totals 11 residues. Trimming took 1 base from V and 5 from J, leaving 0 bases between them. The CDR3 DNA reads as TGCGCCAGCAGTGAGTACAATGAGCAGTTCTTC. Protein sequence: CASSEYNEQFF.

This chain links TRBV18 with TRBJ1-2, with 10 positions matching TRBD1. The length of the CDR3 is 14 residues. J was trimmed by 8 bases and V by 5 bases; bases with no gene match: 8. The germline CDR1 and CDR2 sequences are KGHSH and LQKENI. The CDR3 region is CASSDRQGAEGYTF. CDR3 nucleotides: TGTGCCAGCTCAGATCGACAGGGGGCGGAAGGCTACACCTTC. The full variable domain, its missing parts supplied by reference TRBV18 and TRBJ1-2, is NAGVMQNPRHLVRRRGQEARLRCSPMKGHSHVYWYRQLPEEGLKFMVYLQKENIIDESGMPKERFSAEFPKEGPSILRIQQVVRGDSAAYFCASSDRQGAEGYTFGSGTRLTVV.

J is TRBJ1-1 and V is TRBV6-6, with D maybe TRBD1 (6 bases). Germline values: CDR1 MNHNY, CDR2 SVGAGI (reference sequence). V was cut by 2 bases and J by 4 bases, with 8 bases left in between. The CDR3 extends over 13 amino acids. CDR3 bases: TGTGCCAGCAGTTACCGAGGGGGCACTGAAGCTTTCTTT. Translation gives CASSYRGGTEAFF.

This clone occurred once. The chain has TRBV7-2 and TRBJ2-2; tentative D call: TRBD1 (6 bases). CDR1 is SGHTA and CDR2 is FQGNSA in the germline V gene. This CDR3 has 17 residues. Trimming cost V 1 base and J 0 bases, with 12 bases left between them. CDR3 bases: TGTGCCAGCAGCTTAGATCAAGGGGGTACGAACACCGGGGAGCTGTTTTTT. Translation gives CASSLDQGGTNTGELFF.

The chain links TRBV7-2 to TRBJ2-5; D might be TRBD1 (6 bases). Germline values: CDR1 SGHTA, CDR2 FQGNSA. Trimming took 3 bases from V and 5 from J, leaving 7 bases between them. The CDR3 consists of 12 residues. CDR3 in amino acids: CASSFRGETQYF. Here the CDR3 DNA reads TGTGCCAGCAGCTTCAGGGGTGAGACCCAGTACTTC. The full variable domain, its missing parts supplied by reference TRBV7-2 and TRBJ2-5, is GAGVSQSPSNKVTEKGKDVELRCDPISGHTALYWYRQSLGQGLEFLIYFQGNSAPDKSGLPSDRFSAERTGGSVSTLTIQRTQQEDSAVYLCASSFRGETQYFGPGTRLLVL.